Listed below are T cell receptor beta chains from one sample, sequenced in a study of yellow fever vaccine responses in identical twins. TCRdb re-called the RT-PCR reads through MiXCR, storing one row per CDR3 protein. The table has roughly 2,300 distinct CDR3 sequences, around 7.3% seen once. Sequencing was performed on T cells from blood (PBMCs), unsorted or a sorted subset (not recorded which), taken about 22 months after vaccination. The receptors originated from a woman under 30 who received the yellow fever vaccine. CDR3s include the opening cysteine and the closing phenylalanine or tryptophan. A D gene is named only where the DNA matches it firmly. Clone size appears in some rows only: once, few, many, or a class for an expanded clone.

cdr3_length clone_size d_call j_call v_call cdr3_aa cdr3_nt
18 NA NA TRBJ2-5 TRBV29-1 CSVEVAGALTSPQETQYF TGCAGCGTTGAAGTCGCGGGGGCCCTCACATCGCCTCAAGAGACCCAGTACTTC
13 NA NA TRBJ2-7 TRBV4-2 CASSGEESYEQYF TGTGCCAGCAGCGGGGAGGAGTCCTACGAGCAGTACTTC
16 medium-sized NA TRBJ2-5 TRBV6-5 CASSYSVGNLWETQYF TGTGCCAGCAGTTACTCCGTTGGGAACCTGTGGGAGACCCAGTACTTC
17 medium-sized NA TRBJ2-1 TRBV11-2 CASSPNIMAGPINEQFF TGTGCCAGCTCCCCTAATATTATGGCGGGGCCCATAAATGAGCAGTTCTTC
16 NA TRBD2 TRBJ2-2 TRBV20-1 CSARDVNAGVSGELFF TGCAGTGCTAGAGATGTCAATGCGGGAGTATCCGGGGAGCTGTTTTTT
14 few NA TRBJ2-7 TRBV13 CASTTRGFSYEQYF TGTGCCAGCACCACCAGGGGTTTCTCCTACGAGCAGTACTTC
14 large NA TRBJ1-2 TRBV6-1 CASSIRTVPYGYTF TGTGCCAGCAGCATCCGGACAGTACCGTATGGCTACACCTTC
10 NA NA TRBJ2-5 TRBV21-1 CATIIQTQYF TGTGCCACCATAATCCAGACCCAGTACTTC
16 medium-sized TRBD2 TRBJ2-5 TRBV10-3 CAISDGAGVIQETQYF TGTGCCATCAGTGATGGGGCGGGGGTTATCCAAGAGACCCAGTACTTC
14 few NA TRBJ2-6 TRBV15 CATSKRSGANVLTF TGTGCCACCAGCAAACGCTCTGGGGCCAACGTCCTGACTTTC
17 NA NA TRBJ2-1 TRBV10-1 CASSDESGKSSYNEQFF TGCGCCAGCAGTGATGAGTCGGGGAAAAGCTCCTACAATGAGCAGTTCTTC
15 NA NA TRBJ2-1 TRBV7-6 CASSLRGVSYNEQFF TGTGCCAGCAGCTTACGAGGGGTATCATACAATGAGCAGTTCTTC
13 NA NA TRBJ1-2 TRBV5-1 CASSTGDLYGYTF TGCGCCAGCAGCACCGGGGATCTCTATGGCTACACCTTC
15 few TRBD1 TRBJ2-2 TRBV10-3 CAISRSTGVTGELFF TGTGCCATCAGCAGATCGACAGGGGTTACCGGGGAGCTGTTTTTT
13 NA NA TRBJ2-7 TRBV11-1 CASGWDGPAEQYF TGTGCCAGCGGCTGGGACGGTCCGGCCGAGCAGTACTTC
18 NA TRBD2 TRBJ2-3 TRBV10-1 CASSEPQDLADLTDTQYF TGCGCCAGCAGTGAGCCGCAGGACCTAGCGGACCTCACAGATACGCAGTATTTT
13 few NA TRBJ1-1 TRBV6-5 CASSSSSNTEAFF TGTGCCAGCAGCTCCTCTTCGAACACTGAAGCTTTCTTT
15 NA NA TRBJ1-3 TRBV6-5 CASSIQGSSGNTIYF TGTGCCAGCAGTATACAGGGTAGCTCTGGAAACACCATATATTTT
14 NA NA TRBJ2-7 TRBV4-1 CASSQGRGSYEQYF TGCGCCAGCAGCCAAGGCCGGGGATCCTACGAGCAGTACTTC
13 medium-sized TRBD1 TRBJ2-7 TRBV10-1 CASRGQGTNEQYF TGCGCCAGCAGAGGACAGGGGACTAACGAGCAGTACTTC
11 few NA TRBJ2-1 TRBV29-1 CSVVLYNEQFF TGCAGCGTTGTTCTGTACAATGAGCAGTTCTTC
15 medium-sized NA TRBJ1-2 TRBV21-1 CASSTRTGGAYGYTF TGTGCCAGCAGCACCCGGACAGGGGGCGCCTATGGCTACACCTTC
14 few NA TRBJ1-4 TRBV15 CATSRTRVSEKLFF TGTGCCACCAGCAGAACCAGGGTCAGTGAAAAACTGTTTTTT
13 NA NA TRBJ2-7 TRBV20-1 CSARDPTRGEQYF TGCAGTGCTAGAGATCCTACAAGGGGGGAGCAGTACTTC